This TCR beta chain emerged from a study of T cell changes during pregnancy in multiple sclerosis. This clone has more than one count but fewer than ten. Generated by immunoSEQ multiplex PCR, the TCRdb table keeps only in-frame clones and is missing some. The sample lists over 50,000 clones, approximately 87% occurring once. CDR3 length equals 15 residues. V dropped 3 bases and J dropped 6 bases, with 12 bases sitting between them. Germline assignment: CDR1 SEHNR and CDR2 FQNEAQ (reference sequence). Sequencing input: peripheral blood from another person, used as feeder cells. This clonotype originated in a human donor whose cells served as feeder cells for cultures in a pregnancy study. The chain employs TRBV7-9 and TRBJ1-6; possibly TRBD1 for D (5 bases). CDR3 sequence (DNA): TGTGCCAGCAGCTTTCGGGACCGGCGTAATTCACCCCTCCACTTT. Translating it yields CASSFRDRRNSPLHF.